This record concerns one T cell receptor beta chain sequence. What it recognizes is unknown. An end of the junction differs from the germline gene, which may be a read error. Germline V gene lookup returns CDR1 SEHNR and CDR2 FQNEAQ (reference sequence). This CDR3 spans 15 amino acids. These data belong to a study of CD8+CD57+ T cells in acquired aplastic anemia. The wider study: Average DNA yield from sorted CD4+ and CD8+ cells was 3.2 ug. Regarding the study as a whole: Common to patients and controls were roughly 30 CD8+ CDR3 sequences.

TCR beta VDJ and CDR3 profiling used genomic DNA as template. TCRdb called the reads again in MiXCR, with one record for every CDR3 protein. The data contain fewer than 200,000 distinct CDR3 sequences, 55% to 70% of them seen just once; the ten biggest clones take up roughly 42%. Sample: sorted CD4+, CD8+, or CD8+CD57+ T cells (not recorded which) from PBMCs. This sequence joins TRBV7-9 and TRBJ1-3; D is perhaps TRBD1 (5 bases). The receptor comes from a human donor in good health. CDR3 region: CASSLVKTGGNAIYF. In nucleotides, the CDR3 is TGTGCCAGCAGCTTAGTGAAAACGGGGGGAAACGCCATATATTTT.